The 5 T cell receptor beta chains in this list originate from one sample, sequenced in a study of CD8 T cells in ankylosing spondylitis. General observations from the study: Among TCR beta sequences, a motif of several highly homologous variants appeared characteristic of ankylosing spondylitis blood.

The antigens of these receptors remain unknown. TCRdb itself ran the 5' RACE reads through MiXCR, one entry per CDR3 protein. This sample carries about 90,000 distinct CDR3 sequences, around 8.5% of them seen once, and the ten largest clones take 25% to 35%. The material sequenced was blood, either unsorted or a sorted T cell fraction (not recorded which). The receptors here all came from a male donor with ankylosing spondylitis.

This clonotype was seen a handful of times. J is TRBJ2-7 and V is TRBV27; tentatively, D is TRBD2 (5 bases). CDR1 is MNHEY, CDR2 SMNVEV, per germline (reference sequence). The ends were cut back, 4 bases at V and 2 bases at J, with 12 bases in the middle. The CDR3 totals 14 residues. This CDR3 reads CASSSASGPYEQYV. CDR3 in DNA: TGTGCCAGCAGTTCCGCGAGCGGCCCCTACGAGCAGTACGTC.

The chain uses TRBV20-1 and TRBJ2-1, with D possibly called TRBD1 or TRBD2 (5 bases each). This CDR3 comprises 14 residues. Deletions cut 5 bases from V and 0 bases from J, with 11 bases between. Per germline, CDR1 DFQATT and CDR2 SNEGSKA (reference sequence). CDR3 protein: CSAAGTSSYNEQFF. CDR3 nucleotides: TGCAGTGCTGCCGGGACGAGCTCCTACAATGAGCAGTTCTTC.

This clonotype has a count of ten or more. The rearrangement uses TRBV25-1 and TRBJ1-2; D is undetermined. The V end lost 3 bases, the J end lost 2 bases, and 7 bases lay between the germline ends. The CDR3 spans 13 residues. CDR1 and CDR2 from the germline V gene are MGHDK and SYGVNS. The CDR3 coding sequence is TGTGCCAGCAGTGATGGGGAGAACTATGGCTACACCTTC. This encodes CASSDGENYGYTF.

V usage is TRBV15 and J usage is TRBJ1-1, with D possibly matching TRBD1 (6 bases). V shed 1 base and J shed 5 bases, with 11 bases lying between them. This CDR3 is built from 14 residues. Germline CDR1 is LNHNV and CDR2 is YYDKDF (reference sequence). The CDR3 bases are TGTGCCACCAGCAGAGCAGGGAGGGGGACTGAAGCTTTCTTT. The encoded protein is CATSRAGRGTEAFF.

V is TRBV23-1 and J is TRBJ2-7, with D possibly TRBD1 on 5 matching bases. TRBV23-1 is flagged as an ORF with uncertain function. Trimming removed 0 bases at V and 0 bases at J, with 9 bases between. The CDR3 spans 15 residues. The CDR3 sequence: CASSQSGQDSYEQYF. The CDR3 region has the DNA TGCGCCAGCAGTCAATCGGGGCAGGACTCCTACGAGCAGTACTTC.